These 5 T cell receptor beta chains were all obtained from the same sample, sequenced in a study of cytomegalovirus exposure and HLA in healthy donors. PCR used 60 Vbeta primers and 13 Jbeta primers. Profiling relied on immunoSEQ multiplex PCR, and the TCRdb table lists in-frame clones only, not all of them. The sample lists under 200,000 clones, around 80% occurring once. Sequenced sample: PBMCs. These receptors originate from a middle-aged man in good health and CMV-seropositive.

The chain uses TRBV2 and TRBJ2-5; the match to TRBD1 covers 7 bases. Trimming removed 4 bases from V and 3 bases from J; junction bases left unmatched: 5. In germline, CDR1 is SNHLY, CDR2 FYNNEI. CDR3 size: 14 residues. CDR3 nucleotide sequence: TGTGCCAGCAGTGGACAGGGTCGGGAAGAGACCCAGTACTTC. Translated: CASSGQGREETQYF.

The rearrangement uses TRBV19 and TRBJ1-2; 8 bases align to TRBD1. Germline V CDR1 and CDR2: LNHDA, SQIVND (reference sequence). This CDR3 comprises 15 residues. Germline trimming cut 3 bases from V and 3 bases from J; bases unmatched to any gene: 6. The CDR3, as DNA: TGTGCCAGTAGTATTACAGGGGGAGATGACTATGGCTACACCTTC. Amino acid sequence: CASSITGGDDYGYTF.

V gene TRBV6-5 combines with J gene TRBJ2-3, with a tentative D call TRBD2 (6 bases). The V end was cut by 8 bases, the J end by 2 bases, with 11 bases between. CDR1 MNHEY and CDR2 SVGAGI come from the germline V gene. CDR3 size: 13 residues. The CDR3 is CASFRGNTDTQYF. CDR3 bases: TGTGCCAGCTTCCGGGGGAACACAGATACGCAGTATTTT.

The CDR3 DNA sequence: TGTGCCAGCAGTGATCTCACGACTAGCGGGAGGGCCGTAGATACGCAGTATTTT. It encodes CASSDLTTSGRAVDTQYF. V is TRBV25-1 and J is TRBJ2-3; 14 positions agree with TRBD2. CDR3 length: 18 amino acids. V lost 3 bases, J lost 5 bases, and 10 bases stayed unmatched. The germline CDR1 and CDR2 sequences are MGHDK and SYGVNS. Drawing the rest from reference TRBV25-1 and TRBJ2-3, the complete variable domain is EADIYQTPRYLVIGTGKKITLECSQTMGHDKMYWYQQDPGMELHLIHYSYGVNSTEKGDLSSESTVSRIRTEHFPLTLESARPSHTSQYLCASSDLTTSGRAVDTQYFGPGTRLTVL.

The chain links TRBV14 to TRBJ1-1, with D hard to call. This CDR3 spans 14 amino acids. V lost 0 bases to trimming and J lost 8 bases, with 13 bases between them. The germline V gene encodes CDR1 SGHDN and CDR2 FVKESK. The CDR3 protein is CASSQELSVAEAFF. CDR3 nucleotide sequence: TGTGCCAGCAGCCAAGAACTCTCGGTTGCCGAAGCTTTCTTT.